This T cell receptor (beta chain) was captured in a study of blood T cell repertoires in COVID-19. Study summary: The study drew acute and convalescent COVID-19 samples from the United States, Italy and Spain. The analysed material was cDNA or gDNA that came from T cells, B-cell-depleted T cells, or PBMCs.

The germline V gene has CDR1 SGHTS and CDR2 YDEGEE. The CDR3 loop spans 12 amino acids. Trimming took 3 bases from V and 3 from J, leaving 6 bases between them. In the original processing: Amplification with reference gene primers provided the estimates of nucleated cell counts. Repertoires were generated with immunoSEQ multiplex PCR, while TCRdb's copy carries only in-frame clones and drops some. That table is the source of V, J and clone size, and D and trimming were worked out from the DNA. There are roughly 200,000 clones in the sample; approximately 88% occur only once, and around 6.3% lies in the top ten.

The chain joins TRBV5-8 to TRBJ1-2; D remains unclear. The sequence derives from a woman in her forties with COVID-19, enrolled during active disease. Specimen: peripheral blood. CDR3 region: CASSSVDYGYTF. In DNA form, the CDR3 reads TGTGCCAGCAGCTCCGTTGACTATGGCTACACCTTC. Filled out from reference TRBV5-8 and TRBJ1-2, the complete variable domain reads EAGVTQSPTHLIKTRGQQATLRCSPISGHTSVYWYQQALGLGLQFLLWYDEGEERNRGNFPPRFSGRQFPNYSSELNVNALELEDSALYLCASSSVDYGYTFGSGTRLTVV.